This T cell receptor (beta chain) was captured in a study of blood T cell repertoires in COVID-19. Study as a whole: Material from acute and convalescent COVID-19 was sourced from the United States, Italy and Spain.

Authors' processing steps: Quantification of nucleated cells was approximated via reference gene primer amplification. Some clones are missing from TCRdb's copy, which holds only in-frame ones; the method was immunoSEQ multiplex PCR. The DNA gave D and trimming, while V, J and clone size come from that table. The repertoire holds 180,000 or so clones, with about 88% as singletons. This CDR3 spans 13 amino acids. Germline V gives CDR1 SQVTM, CDR2 ANQGSEA. The V gene lost 7 bases and the J gene lost 4 bases, with 16 bases spanning the gap. The genes are TRBV29-1 and TRBJ1-1; TRBD1 is a possible D gene (6 bases). The receptor comes from a man between 18 and 35 years old with active or convalescent COVID-19. Input material: peripheral blood. The CDR3 sequence: CSGKGGAGTEAFF. The DNA for the CDR3 is TGCAGCGGGAAAGGGGGGGCTGGCACTGAAGCTTTCTTT.